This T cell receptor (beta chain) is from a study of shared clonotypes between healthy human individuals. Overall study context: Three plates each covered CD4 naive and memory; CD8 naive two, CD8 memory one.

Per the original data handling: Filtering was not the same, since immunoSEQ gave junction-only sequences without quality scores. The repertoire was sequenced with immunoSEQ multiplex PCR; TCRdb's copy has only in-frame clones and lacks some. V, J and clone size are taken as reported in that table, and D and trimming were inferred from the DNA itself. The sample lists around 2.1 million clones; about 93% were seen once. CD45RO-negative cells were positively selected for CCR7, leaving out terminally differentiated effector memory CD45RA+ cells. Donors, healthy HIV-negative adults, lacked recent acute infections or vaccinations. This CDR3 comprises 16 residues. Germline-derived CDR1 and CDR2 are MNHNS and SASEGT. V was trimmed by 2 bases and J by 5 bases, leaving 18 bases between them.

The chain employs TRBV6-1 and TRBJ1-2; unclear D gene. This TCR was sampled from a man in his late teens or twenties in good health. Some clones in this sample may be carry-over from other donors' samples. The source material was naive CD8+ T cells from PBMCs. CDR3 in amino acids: CASSETQYSPLYGYTF. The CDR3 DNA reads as TGTGCCAGCAGTGAAACTCAGTACTCCCCTTTATATGGCTACACCTTC.